Listed below are T cell receptor beta chains from one sample, sequenced in a study of blood T cells in healthy people across ages. TCRdb ran MiXCR on the 5' RACE reads and lists one entry per CDR3 protein. Among nearly 800,000 distinct CDR3 sequences listed, around 25% were seen once. This sample was also put to use in a study of T cells of mothers and their children.

The source material was blood. These receptors came from a boy aged 10-17 years in good health. Both conserved end residues are part of each CDR3. The D gene is left open where the match is weak. Rows may omit the clone size; those that give it use once, few, many or a size class.

v_call	d_call	j_call	clone_size	cdr3_aa	cdr3_nt
TRBV2	TRBD2	TRBJ2-7	few	CASTPVLGGGAYEQYF	TGTGCCAGCACTCCCGTTTTGGGGGGAGGGGCCTACGAGCAGTACTTC
TRBV4-2	TRBD2	TRBJ2-5	NA	CASQRMGEGETQYF	TGTGCCAGCCAAAGGATGGGGGAGGGGGAGACCCAGTACTTC
TRBV28	TRBD1	TRBJ2-1	NA	CASSPSGRGPWNEQFF	TGTGCCAGCAGTCCTTCAGGCAGGGGGCCCTGGAATGAGCAGTTCTTC
TRBV2	NA	TRBJ1-1	many	CASSEAEAFF	TGTGCCAGCAGTGAGGCTGAAGCTTTCTTT
TRBV27	NA	TRBJ1-2	few	CATSRALGGDGYTF	TGTGCCACCAGCCGTGCCCTGGGGGGGGATGGCTACACCTTC
TRBV3-1	NA	TRBJ1-4	few	CASSQLPGVCEKLFF	TGTGCCAGCAGCCAATTACCGGGGGTTTGCGAAAAACTGTTTTTT
TRBV12-3/TRBV12-4	TRBD2	TRBJ2-4	few	CASSLTVRRGLEENIQYF	TGTGCCAGCAGTTTAACGGTTCGGAGGGGACTAGAGGAAAACATTCAGTACTTC
TRBV6-5	NA	TRBJ2-2	few	CASRDTYTGELFF	TGTGCCAGCAGGGACACGTACACCGGGGAGCTGTTTTTT
TRBV11-2	TRBD1	TRBJ2-5	NA	CASSPSDRGRETQYF	TGTGCCAGTAGTCCTTCGGACAGGGGGCGGGAGACCCAGTACTTC
TRBV7-3	NA	TRBJ2-3	NA	CASSLWSVGTPVRTQYF	TGTGCCAGCAGCCTGTGGTCGGTCGGGACTCCAGTCCGCACGCAGTATTTT
TRBV20-1	TRBD2	TRBJ2-5	NA	CSAKVTSGSGETQYF	TGCAGTGCTAAGGTGACTAGCGGGAGCGGAGAGACCCAGTACTTC
TRBV6-2/TRBV6-3	TRBD1	TRBJ2-3	NA	CASSYPGTGPDTQYF	TGTGCCAGCAGTTACCCTGGGACAGGGCCAGATACGCAGTATTTT
TRBV4-1	TRBD1	TRBJ2-1	few	CASSQDQGTGVVRNEQFF	TGCGCCAGCAGCCAAGATCAGGGGACAGGCGTCGTAAGGAATGAGCAGTTCTTC
TRBV20-1	TRBD2	TRBJ2-3	few	CSASGGLDSGTDTQYF	TGCAGTGCTAGTGGCGGACTAGACTCTGGCACAGATACGCAGTATTTT
TRBV25-1	TRBD2	TRBJ2-5	few	CASRAGRQNQETQYF	TGTGCCAGCAGAGCGGGACGACAAAACCAAGAGACCCAGTACTTC
TRBV20-1	NA	TRBJ2-5	NA	CSARDLRGNLETQYF	TGCAGTGCTAGAGATCTGCGGGGAAATCTTGAGACCCAGTACTTC
TRBV7-2	TRBD1	TRBJ2-7	many	CASSVDRGPYEQYF	TGTGCCAGCAGCGTGGACAGGGGCCCCTACGAGCAGTACTTC
TRBV6-5	NA	TRBJ1-2	NA	CASSYSLRGHYGYTF	TGTGCCAGCAGTTACTCGCTACGAGGGCACTATGGCTACACCTTC
TRBV11-2	TRBD2	TRBJ2-5	many	CASSLGRLAGLIETQYF	TGTGCCAGCAGCTTAGGGCGACTAGCGGGGTTAATCGAGACCCAGTACTTC
TRBV6-2/TRBV6-3	TRBD2	TRBJ2-1	NA	CASSPPSTSGGPSEQFF	TGTGCCAGCAGTCCACCTTCGACTAGCGGGGGCCCGAGTGAGCAGTTCTTC
TRBV11-2	NA	TRBJ2-3	NA	CASSLESDGTDTQYF	TGTGCCAGCAGCTTAGAATCGGATGGCACAGATACGCAGTATTTT
TRBV5-5	NA	TRBJ2-7	few	CASSNTGWWNF	TGTGCCAGCAGCAACACAGGGTGGTGGAACTTC
TRBV18	TRBD1	TRBJ1-4	few	CASSRDSGEKLFF	TGTGCCAGCTCCCGGGACAGCGGAGAAAAACTGTTTTTT
TRBV20-1	TRBD2	TRBJ2-1	NA	CSARDLGLAGDINEQFF	TGCAGTGCTAGAGATCTCGGGCTAGCGGGAGATATCAATGAGCAGTTCTTC
TRBV12-3/TRBV12-4	NA	TRBJ1-5	NA	CASSLDRISNQPQHF	TGTGCCAGCAGTCTGGACCGAATTAGCAATCAGCCCCAGCATTTT
TRBV12-3/TRBV12-4	NA	TRBJ1-5	NA	CASSETRDPRSNQPQHF	TGTGCCAGCAGTGAGACCCGGGACCCCAGAAGCAATCAGCCCCAGCATTTT
TRBV2	TRBD1	TRBJ2-4	NA	CASSADRGRGNIQYF	TGTGCCAGCAGTGCTGACAGGGGGCGCGGGAACATTCAGTACTTC
TRBV7-2	NA	TRBJ2-1	many	CASSLEGEQFF	TGCGCCAGCAGCTTGGAAGGTGAGCAGTTCTTC
TRBV20-1	TRBD2	TRBJ2-7	few	CSAFGAGVLYEQYF	TGCAGTGCTTTTGGTGCGGGAGTACTCTACGAGCAGTACTTC
TRBV10-3	NA	TRBJ1-5	NA	CAISEADRSNQPQHF	TGTGCCATCAGTGAGGCGGACAGAAGCAATCAGCCCCAGCATTTT
TRBV9	NA	TRBJ2-5	few	CASSATWANQETQYF	TGTGCCAGCAGCGCTACTTGGGCGAACCAAGAGACCCAGTACTTC
TRBV28	NA	TRBJ1-5	NA	CASSLVGIGQPQHF	TGTGCCAGCAGTCTCGTGGGGATCGGTCAGCCCCAGCATTTT
TRBV5-1	NA	TRBJ2-2	NA	CASSLVLDSGELFF	TGCGCCAGCAGCTTGGTACTAGATTCCGGGGAGCTGTTTTTT
TRBV7-2	NA	TRBJ1-1	few	CASSWSNTEAFF	TGTGCCAGCAGCTGGAGTAACACTGAAGCTTTCTTT
TRBV24-1	TRBD2	TRBJ2-5	few	CATSAPPASGGETQYF	TGTGCCACCAGTGCCCCACCGGCGAGCGGGGGAGAGACCCAGTACTTC
TRBV10-2	TRBD1	TRBJ1-1	NA	CASKIGSGGDTEAFF	TGCGCCAGCAAAATAGGTTCAGGGGGCGACACTGAAGCTTTCTTT
TRBV27	NA	TRBJ1-3	few	CASSSQRGGNTIYF	TGTGCCAGCAGTTCCCAACGAGGCGGAAACACCATATATTTT
TRBV30	NA	TRBJ2-2	few	CAWSTRLTGELFF	TGTGCCTGGAGCACCAGGCTCACCGGGGAGCTGTTTTTT
TRBV5-1	NA	TRBJ2-1	NA	CASSLYLENNEQFF	TGCGCCAGCAGCTTGTATCTAGAAAACAATGAGCAGTTCTTC
TRBV5-1	NA	TRBJ2-2	NA	CASSVTGTTTGELFF	TGCGCCAGCAGCGTAACCGGGACCACCACCGGGGAGCTGTTTTTT
TRBV20-1	TRBD2	TRBJ2-7	few	CSARDQGLAGGPPYEQYF	TGCAGTGCTAGAGATCAAGGACTAGCGGGGGGGCCACCCTACGAGCAGTACTTC
TRBV11-2	NA	TRBJ2-7	few	CASRDSRSSYEQYF	TGTGCCAGCAGGGACAGCCGAAGCTCCTACGAGCAGTACTTC
TRBV29-1	NA	TRBJ2-4	many	CSVEQRGVRAKNIQYF	TGCAGCGTTGAGCAAAGGGGGGTGAGAGCCAAAAACATTCAGTACTTC
TRBV28	TRBD1	TRBJ2-7	few	CASSWPRQGQSYEQYF	TGTGCCAGCAGTTGGCCGCGACAGGGCCAATCCTACGAGCAGTACTTC
TRBV28	TRBD2	TRBJ2-2	NA	CASSFPLAGEGGELFF	TGTGCCAGCAGTTTCCCGCTAGCGGGAGAGGGCGGGGAGCTGTTTTTT
TRBV11-2	NA	TRBJ1-3	few	CASSLGGQGAGNTIYF	TGTGCCAGCAGCTTAGGAGGCCAGGGAGCTGGAAACACCATATATTTT
TRBV24-1	NA	TRBJ2-1	many	CATRASSYNEQFF	TGTGCCACCAGGGCGAGCTCCTACAATGAGCAGTTCTTC
TRBV28	NA	TRBJ1-3	few	CASSLPQAGNTIYF	TGTGCCAGCAGTCTTCCCCAAGCTGGAAACACCATATATTTT
TRBV5-5	TRBD2	TRBJ2-7	NA	CASSPGQREASYEQYF	TGTGCCAGCAGCCCCGGGCAACGGGAGGCCTCCTACGAGCAGTACTTC
TRBV2	TRBD1	TRBJ2-5	once	CASRTLGTAQETQYF	TGTGCCAGCAGAACCCTCGGGACAGCCCAAGAGACCCAGTACTTC
TRBV5-1	NA	TRBJ2-5	few	CASSLDSREEAQYF	TGCGCCAGCAGCTTGGATTCACGGGAAGAGGCCCAGTACTTC
TRBV19	TRBD1	TRBJ1-1	few	CASGPGGAFPTEAFF	TGTGCCAGCGGGCCAGGGGGCGCTTTTCCCACTGAAGCTTTCTTT
TRBV15	TRBD1	TRBJ2-5	NA	CATSGQGLQETQYF	TGTGCCACCAGCGGACAGGGACTCCAAGAGACCCAGTACTTC
TRBV28	TRBD2	TRBJ2-1	once	CASSVSGGPSNEQFF	TGTGCCAGCAGTGTTAGCGGGGGGCCAAGCAATGAGCAGTTCTTC
TRBV20-1	NA	TRBJ2-3	many	CSAREWGQGRTDTQYF	TGCAGTGCTAGAGAGTGGGGGCAGGGCAGGACAGATACGCAGTATTTT
TRBV27	NA	TRBJ2-7	few	CASSLPPSRGSVYEQYF	TGTGCCAGCAGCCTGCCCCCCAGTAGGGGGAGTGTTTACGAGCAGTACTTC
TRBV4-1	NA	TRBJ1-1	NA	CASSPAGENTEAFF	TGCGCCAGCAGCCCGGCAGGGGAGAACACTGAAGCTTTCTTT
TRBV7-9	NA	TRBJ2-5	few	CASSGPQTQYF	TGTGCCAGCAGCGGACCCCAGACCCAGTACTTC
TRBV10-3	TRBD1	TRBJ1-2	NA	CAIGTGGLLGYTF	TGTGCCATTGGGACAGGGGGCCTTTTGGGCTACACCTTC